This T cell receptor beta chain was retrieved from a study of molecular identifiers for immune sequencing clone quantification. The CD8+CD4-CCR7+CD45RA+ phenotype defined the sorted naive CD8 T cells. As to this clonotype: A much more abundant neighbour one base away suggests this may be a read error. The CDR3 ends on some other residue instead of the conserved phenylalanine or tryptophan, so this is likely a read error.

TCRdb reanalysed the PCR reads using MiXCR and keeps one entry per CDR3 protein. The table lists hundreds of thousands of distinct CDR3 sequences, about 25% of them singletons. The V gene lost 1 base and the J gene lost 3 bases, with 9 bases spanning the gap. This CDR3 comprises 14 residues. The V gene's germline CDR1 is LGHNA and CDR2 YSLEER. The V and J genes are TRBV4-3 and TRBJ1-1, with D possibly matching TRBD1 (5 bases). Sequencing was performed on naive CD8+ T cells from blood, with Jurkat cell RNA spiked in. Indicated subset: FACS-sorted CD8+CD4-CCR7+CD45RA+ naive T cells. This TCR was recovered from a human donor in good health. Some libraries in this study had Jurkat cell RNA spiked in. The CDR3 bases are TGCGCCAGCAGCCAAGGAACAGGAGACACTGAAGCTTTCCTT. This codes for CASSQGTGDTEAFL.